These 23 T cell receptor beta chains came from one sample sequenced in a study of vaccination and CD4 T cells after COVID-19. The study sequenced cultured CD4+ T cell DNA using the Oncomine TCR Beta short-read assay. TCRdb re-derived calls from the PCR reads in MiXCR, one entry per CDR3 protein. Among around 25,000 distinct CDR3 sequences listed, roughly 40% were seen once. Their antigen targets remain unknown. Treatment denoted: roughly 11-day PBMC culture with coronavirus spike peptide pools or control peptides (ViraFEST assay). Sequenced sample: CD4+ T cells from blood, cultured in vitro. Every receptor here comes from a human donor who had recovered from COVID-19.

The rearrangement uses TRBV6-2 or TRBV6-3 and TRBJ2-7; D gene ambiguous. The germline CDR1 and CDR2 sequences are MNHEY and SVGEGT. V was clipped by 8 bases and J by 3 bases, with 11 bases between them. This CDR3 is built from 12 residues. The CDR3 loop reads CASHDWGYEQYF. The CDR3, as DNA: TGTGCCAGCCACGACTGGGGCTACGAGCAGTACTTC.

This clonotype was seen more than once but under ten times. The gene calls are TRBV6-5 and TRBJ1-2, with D perhaps TRBD1 (5 bases). This CDR3 contains 18 residues. CDR1 and CDR2 (germline): MNHEY, SVGAGI. Trimming stripped 4 bases from V and 8 bases from J, with 29 bases between. CDR3 nucleotides: TGTGCCAGCAGTTCCTCCGAACAAGGGGCCACCGGCCGGCTGGGCTACACCTTC. As protein: CASSSSEQGATGRLGYTF.

The gene calls are TRBV6-1 and TRBJ2-7; 9 bases fit TRBD1. The CDR3 has 15 amino acids. The junction had 9 bases not matched to a gene; V was cut back by 6 bases and J by 3 bases. Germline loops: CDR1 MNHNS, CDR2 SASEGT. The CDR3 loop reads CASRPDRGSGYEQYF. CDR3 in DNA: TGTGCCAGCAGACCAGACAGGGGGTCGGGCTACGAGCAGTACTTC.

The rearrangement joins TRBV28 to TRBJ2-7; D gene ambiguous. The ends were cut back, 7 bases at V and 3 bases at J, with 7 bases in the middle. The CDR3 covers 11 residues. Germline CDR1 is MDHEN and CDR2 is SYDVKM. CDR3 sequence (DNA): TGTGCCAGCACCCGAAACTACGAGCAGTACTTC. This gives the protein CASTRNYEQYF. The variable domain in full, with the rest retrieved from reference TRBV28 and TRBJ2-7, is DVKVTQSSRYLVKRTGEKVFLECVQDMDHENMFWYRQDPGLGLRLIYFSYDVKMKEKGDIPEGYSVSREKKERFSLILESASTNQTSMYLCASTRNYEQYFGPGTRLTVT.

In its sample, this clonotype was seen a few times. The chain recombines TRBV2 with TRBJ2-7, with D unclear. CDR1 and CDR2 from the germline V gene are SNHLY and FYNNEI. This CDR3 contains 12 residues. The germline V and J ends were trimmed by 2 bases and 5 bases, with 7 bases remaining between them. DNA of the CDR3: TGTGCCAGCAGTGAATCGGTGGACGAGCAGTACTTC. This sequence encodes CASSESVDEQYF. The whole variable domain, filled in from reference TRBV2 and TRBJ2-7, reads EPEVTQTPSHQVTQMGQEVILRCVPISNHLYFYWYRQILGQKVEFLVSFYNNEISEKSEIFDDQFSVERPDGSNFTLKIRSTKLEDSAMYFCASSESVDEQYFGPGTRLTVT.

This clonotype was seen only a few times. The rearrangement joins TRBV6-2 or TRBV6-3 to TRBJ1-1, with a weak D call TRBD1 (5 bases). The V gene lost 2 bases and the J gene lost 1 base, with 11 bases spanning the gap. The CDR3 has 15 amino acids. Germline loops: CDR1 MNHEY, CDR2 SVGEGT. The CDR3 DNA sequence: TGTGCCAGCAGTTACGCCGGGACGGCGAACACTGAAGCTTTCTTT. Its protein is CASSYAGTANTEAFF.

The rearrangement joins TRBV20-1 to TRBJ1-2, with D unresolved. Germline V gene lookup returns CDR1 DFQATT and CDR2 SNEGSKA (reference sequence). This CDR3 is built from 12 residues. Between the trimmed V and J ends, which lost 3 bases and 5 bases, there was a span of 10 bases. The DNA of the CDR3 is TGCAGTGCTAGGATCGGCGATTATGGCTACACCTTC. Amino acid sequence: CSARIGDYGYTF.

This chain uses TRBV2 with TRBJ1-1; D is undetermined. V was pared by 1 base and J by 8 bases, with 8 bases between. The germline V gene has CDR1 SNHLY and CDR2 FYNNEI. The CDR3 spans 12 residues. The CDR3: CASSEDRGEAFF. The CDR3, as DNA: TGTGCCAGCAGTGAAGATCGGGGAGAAGCTTTCTTT.

The V call is TRBV20-1, the J call TRBJ2-7; 8 nucleotides align to TRBD1. Germline CDR1 is DFQATT and CDR2 is SNEGSKA (reference sequence). V lost 3 bases to trimming and J lost 1 base; unmatched junction nucleotides: 5. The CDR3 has 14 residues. The CDR3 is CSASPDRVSYEQYF. The CDR3 bases are TGCAGTGCTAGTCCGGACAGGGTTTCCTACGAGCAGTACTTC.

This chain links TRBV6-1 with TRBJ2-7; D is possibly TRBD1 or TRBD2 (5 bases each). This CDR3 region has 13 residues. The germline CDR1 and CDR2 sequences are MNHNS and SASEGT. V lost 6 bases and J 7 bases, leaving 16 bases between the germline ends. CDR3 loop: CASRSDGAEEQYF. In DNA form, the CDR3 reads TGTGCCAGCAGATCGGACGGGGCTGAAGAGCAGTACTTC.

This clonotype was recorded only once. At one of its ends the junction is not consistent with the germline gene, which may arise from a read error. The rearrangement joins TRBV24-1 to TRBJ1-1, with 8 bases that match TRBD1. The CDR3 sequence is 14 residues long. The germline V gene encodes CDR1 KGHDR and CDR2 SFDVKD. In DNA, the CDR3 is TGTGCCACCAGTAGGACAGGGTCGAACACTGAAACTTTCTTT. Protein product: CATSRTGSNTETFF.

This chain joins TRBV20-1 and TRBJ1-6; D is unclear. The CDR3 contains 13 residues. With 0 bases removed from V and 7 bases from J, the gap between germline ends came to 7 bases. CDR1 DFQATT and CDR2 SNEGSKA come from the germline V gene (reference sequence). In DNA form, the CDR3 reads TGCAGTGCTAGAGATCCGGGGAATTCACCCCTCCACTTT. It encodes CSARDPGNSPLHF.

The chain carries TRBV20-1 and TRBJ2-6; 7 nucleotides align to TRBD1. This CDR3 is built from 18 residues. Germline loops: CDR1 DFQATT, CDR2 SNEGSKA (reference sequence). V lost 5 bases, J lost 1 base, and 14 bases stayed unmatched. DNA for the CDR3: TGCAGTGCTCCCCCTCAGACAGGGATGCCATCTGGGGCCAACGTCCTGACTTTC. Amino acids: CSAPPQTGMPSGANVLTF.

The V gene is TRBV20-1, the J gene TRBJ1-6; the D is unclear. Deletions cut 5 bases from V and 7 bases from J, with 15 bases between. CDR1 is DFQATT, CDR2 SNEGSKA, per germline (reference sequence). The CDR3 sequence is 14 residues long. The CDR3 sequence: CSAGRTPKNSPLHF. Here the CDR3 DNA reads TGCAGTGCTGGCCGGACCCCAAAGAATTCACCCCTCCACTTT.

V gene TRBV28 combines with J gene TRBJ1-5; weak D call: TRBD1 (5 bases). The germline gives CDR1 MDHEN, CDR2 SYDVKM. This CDR3 region has 16 residues. V was pared by 0 bases and J by 6 bases, with 15 bases between. CDR3 protein: CASSLWARGGSQPQHF. The CDR3, as DNA: TGTGCCAGCAGTTTATGGGCAAGGGGAGGTAGTCAGCCCCAGCATTTT.

The rearrangement uses TRBV27 and TRBJ2-7, with 10 nucleotides matching TRBD1. V lost 6 bases to trimming and J lost 4 bases; unmatched junction nucleotides: 6. This CDR3 contains 14 residues. Germline lookup yields CDR1 MNHEY and CDR2 SMNVEV (reference sequence). CDR3 in amino acids: CASRSRDRGYEQYF. CDR3 nucleotide sequence: TGTGCCAGCAGGTCGAGGGACAGGGGATACGAGCAGTACTTC.

The gene calls are TRBV6-2 or TRBV6-3 and TRBJ2-5; D call uncertain. The CDR3 covers 13 residues. Germline V lookup: CDR1 MNHEY, CDR2 SVGEGT. V lost 6 bases and J lost 5, with 13 bases in between. DNA of the CDR3: TGTGCCAGCAGCGGGCTCGCCGGGGAGACCCAGTACTTC. Amino acids: CASSGLAGETQYF.

The chain has TRBV20-1 and TRBJ2-5, with D possibly being TRBD1 (6 bases). CDR3 size: 14 residues. Germline V gene sequence: CDR1 DFQATT, CDR2 SNEGSKA (reference sequence). Trimming removed 5 bases at V and 5 bases at J, with 18 bases between. CDR3 protein: CSARNTRGGETQYF. CDR3 in DNA: TGCAGTGCTCGCAATACCAGGGGTGGGGAGACCCAGTACTTC.

This clonotype was recorded a few times. This rearrangement joins TRBV28 to TRBJ1-2; 9 nucleotides line up with TRBD1. The trim removed 6 bases at V and 6 bases at J, leaving 11 bases unmatched. Germline CDR1 reads MDHEN; CDR2 reads SYDVKM. The CDR3 has 15 amino acids. The CDR3 DNA is TGTGCCAGCAGCGACAGGGGGAAGGGTGGAAATGGCTACACCTTC. Its protein product is CASSDRGKGGNGYTF.

The chain carries TRBV5-4 and TRBJ2-5; D may be TRBD1 (7 bases). CDR1 is SGHNT, CDR2 YYREEE, per germline (reference sequence). V lost 6 bases and J 2 bases, leaving 11 bases between the germline ends. This CDR3 is 13 amino acids long. CDR3 coding DNA: TGTGCCAGCACCGCGGGACAGCAAGAGACCCAGTACTTC. This codes for CASTAGQQETQYF.

The rearrangement links TRBV2 to TRBJ1-1, with D hard to call. CDR1 SNHLY and CDR2 FYNNEI come from the germline V gene. This CDR3 is built from 14 residues. V was shortened by 3 bases and J by 3 bases, with 11 bases between the two germline ends. The CDR3 nucleotides read TGTGCCAGCAGTGACCGTCAGCGGGACACTGAAGCTTTCTTT. Translating it yields CASSDRQRDTEAFF.

The chain uses TRBV6-5 and TRBJ1-1; no clear D. V was shortened by 1 base and J by 1 base, with 13 bases between the two germline ends. Germline lookup yields CDR1 MNHEY and CDR2 SVGAGI. The CDR3 sequence is 16 residues long. The CDR3 protein is CASSYLTAGRNTEAFF. The CDR3, as DNA: TGTGCCAGCAGTTACTTAACGGCGGGGAGGAACACTGAAGCTTTCTTT.

The chain is built from TRBV2 and TRBJ2-5, with a possible D match to TRBD2 (6 bases). V dropped 6 bases and J dropped 2 bases, with 13 bases sitting between them. The CDR3 spans 14 residues. From germline, CDR1 is SNHLY and CDR2 FYNNEI. The CDR3 coding sequence is TGTGCCAGCAGCCCGGGACTCGTGCAAGAGACCCAGTACTTC. Encoded protein: CASSPGLVQETQYF. Full variable domain (remainder filled in from reference TRBV2 and TRBJ2-5): EPEVTQTPSHQVTQMGQEVILRCVPISNHLYFYWYRQILGQKVEFLVSFYNNEISEKSEIFDDQFSVERPDGSNFTLKIRSTKLEDSAMYFCASSPGLVQETQYFGPGTRLLVL.